Listed here is a single TCR beta chain. The data are from a study of blood T cell repertoires in COVID-19. On the study more broadly: The samples span acute and convalescent COVID-19 from the United States, Italy and Spain.

Method: immunoSEQ multiplex PCR; TCRdb's copy keeps in-frame clones and lacks some. The sample lists over 300,000 clones, about 90% occurring once. CDR1 and CDR2 (germline): SNHLY, FYNNEI. The CDR3 covers 16 residues. V was cut by 2 bases and J by 3 bases, with 14 bases left in between. Source material: peripheral blood. This rearrangement joins TRBV2 to TRBJ2-1, with a possible D match to TRBD2 (6 bases). The origin of this receptor is a man aged 18 to 29 who had recovered from COVID-19. The CDR3 nucleotides are TGTGCCAGCAGTGAAATGCTGGGACTGAACTACAATGAGCAGTTCTTC. Its translation is CASSEMLGLNYNEQFF.